These T cell receptor beta chains were read from a single sample in a study of blood T cell repertoires in COVID-19. Data came from immunoSEQ multiplex PCR; TCRdb stores just in-frame clones and leaves some out. The data show 60,000 or so clones, with over 70% seen just once and more than 8.5% held by the top ten. The sample consisted of peripheral blood. The receptor source for this set is a man between 25 and 39 years old with COVID-19, enrolled during active disease. The CDR3 runs from the conserved cysteine through the conserved F or W. Fields, in order: J gene, clone size, CDR3 length, V gene, D gene, CDR3 DNA, CDR3 protein. D genes are given only for firm matches. The size entry is marked missing in some rows and otherwise reads once, few, many or a size class.

j_gene: TRBJ2-1
abundance: NA
len: 15
v_gene: TRBV16
d_gene: NA
CDR3nt: TGTGCCAGCAGCGTGACAGGTCTGGGAAACAATGAGCAGTTCTTC
CDR3aa: CASSVTGLGNNEQFF

j_gene: TRBJ2-1
abundance: few
len: 15
v_gene: TRBV3-1/TRBV3-2
d_gene: NA
CDR3nt: TGTGCCAGCAGCCAACCCAGTACAGGTCGCAATGAGCAGTTCTTC
CDR3aa: CASSQPSTGRNEQFF

j_gene: TRBJ2-5
abundance: NA
len: 16
v_gene: TRBV27
d_gene: NA
CDR3nt: TGTGCCAGCAGTACGATGAGTGGACAGCTACGAGAGATCCAGTACTTC
CDR3aa: CASSTMSGQLREIQYF

j_gene: TRBJ1-1
abundance: NA
len: 13
v_gene: TRBV7-9
d_gene: NA
CDR3nt: TGTGCCAGCTACTTTCTCCAGAACACTGAAGCTTTCTTT
CDR3aa: CASYFLQNTEAFF

j_gene: TRBJ2-2
abundance: NA
len: 16
v_gene: TRBV4-1
d_gene: TRBD1
CDR3nt: TGCGCCAGCAGCCATGCCTACCCGACAGGGACCGGGGAGCTGTTTTTT
CDR3aa: CASSHAYPTGTGELFF

j_gene: TRBJ1-2
abundance: NA
len: 15
v_gene: TRBV25-1
d_gene: NA
CDR3nt: TGTGCCAGCAGTGAATATGAGCAGGGGATCTATGGCTACACCTTC
CDR3aa: CASSEYEQGIYGYTF

j_gene: TRBJ2-2
abundance: NA
len: 13
v_gene: TRBV19
d_gene: NA
CDR3nt: TGTGCCAGTAGTTCAGACTTGGCCGGGGAGCTGTTTTTT
CDR3aa: CASSSDLAGELFF

j_gene: TRBJ1-5
abundance: NA
len: 14
v_gene: TRBV6-5
d_gene: NA
CDR3nt: TGTGCCAGCAGTAAACGGACAGTCAATCAGCCCCAGCATTTT
CDR3aa: CASSKRTVNQPQHF

j_gene: TRBJ1-1
abundance: NA
len: 14
v_gene: TRBV3-1/TRBV3-2
d_gene: NA
CDR3nt: TGTGCCAGCAGCCAAGACCCCCTGAGCACTGAAGCTTTCTTT
CDR3aa: CASSQDPLSTEAFF

j_gene: TRBJ2-7
abundance: NA
len: 16
v_gene: TRBV11-3
d_gene: NA
CDR3nt: TGTGCCAGCAGCAAAGGGGGGGGCATGGCTTCCTACGAGCAGTACTTC
CDR3aa: CASSKGGGMASYEQYF

j_gene: TRBJ2-7
abundance: NA
len: 13
v_gene: TRBV2
d_gene: NA
CDR3nt: TGTGCCAGCCTTACAGGCACCTCCTACGAGCAGTACTTC
CDR3aa: CASLTGTSYEQYF

j_gene: TRBJ1-2
abundance: NA
len: 14
v_gene: TRBV3-1/TRBV3-2
d_gene: TRBD1
CDR3nt: TGTGCCAGCGGCAGGGGGGCCAGTAGAAATGGCTACACCTTC
CDR3aa: CASGRGASRNGYTF

j_gene: TRBJ1-6
abundance: NA
len: 15
v_gene: TRBV7-8
d_gene: NA
CDR3nt: TGTGCCAGCAGCGCCCTCGCAGCGAGTGCTTCACCCCTCCACTTT
CDR3aa: CASSALAASASPLHF

j_gene: TRBJ2-7
abundance: NA
len: 13
v_gene: TRBV28
d_gene: TRBD2
CDR3nt: TGTGCCAGCAGTCGACTAGCTCTCCACGAGCAGTACTTC
CDR3aa: CASSRLALHEQYF

j_gene: TRBJ2-7
abundance: NA
len: 14
v_gene: TRBV29-1
d_gene: NA
CDR3nt: TGCAGCGTCCAGCCTTTGACGGACTCCCGCGAGCAGTACTTC
CDR3aa: CSVQPLTDSREQYF

j_gene: TRBJ1-4
abundance: NA
len: 15
v_gene: TRBV9
d_gene: TRBD1
CDR3nt: TGTGCCAGCAGCCTCACAGGGGTAACGACTGAAAAACTGTTTTTT
CDR3aa: CASSLTGVTTEKLFF

j_gene: TRBJ2-1
abundance: NA
len: 16
v_gene: TRBV4-2
d_gene: TRBD2
CDR3nt: TGTGCCAGCAGCCAATCACTAGCGGTGGGCTACAATGAGCAGTTCTTC
CDR3aa: CASSQSLAVGYNEQFF

j_gene: TRBJ2-1
abundance: NA
len: 15
v_gene: TRBV7-2
d_gene: TRBD1
CDR3nt: TGTGCCAGCAGCCTCGGGACAGGGCCCTACAATGAGCAGTTCTTC
CDR3aa: CASSLGTGPYNEQFF

j_gene: TRBJ2-1
abundance: NA
len: 15
v_gene: TRBV7-8
d_gene: TRBD2
CDR3nt: TGTGCCAGCAGCTTAAGACTAGCGGGATACAATGAGCAGTTCTTC
CDR3aa: CASSLRLAGYNEQFF

j_gene: TRBJ2-3
abundance: NA
len: 14
v_gene: TRBV20-1
d_gene: TRBD2
CDR3nt: TGCAGTGCTAGTTCGAGCGGGAGGGCACTTACGCAGTATTTT
CDR3aa: CSASSSGRALTQYF

j_gene: TRBJ2-7
abundance: NA
len: 14
v_gene: TRBV11-2
d_gene: NA
CDR3nt: TGTGCCAGCAGCTTAGGCCTAGCGATCTACGAGCAGTACTTC
CDR3aa: CASSLGLAIYEQYF

j_gene: TRBJ2-2
abundance: NA
len: 14
v_gene: TRBV7-3
d_gene: NA
CDR3nt: TGTGCCAGCAGCCCTCAGACAGCCTCCGGGGAGCTGTTTTTT
CDR3aa: CASSPQTASGELFF

j_gene: TRBJ2-1
abundance: once
len: 15
v_gene: TRBV5-4
d_gene: NA
CDR3nt: TGTGCCAGCAGCTTGGATGCGGGTTCCTACAATGAGCAGTTCTTC
CDR3aa: CASSLDAGSYNEQFF

j_gene: TRBJ2-7
abundance: NA
len: 17
v_gene: TRBV14
d_gene: TRBD1
CDR3nt: TGTGCCAGCAGCCCCATACCCGATGGGACAGCATACTACGAGCAGTACTTC
CDR3aa: CASSPIPDGTAYYEQYF

j_gene: TRBJ2-7
abundance: NA
len: 15
v_gene: TRBV14
d_gene: TRBD2
CDR3nt: TGTGCCAGCAGCCGTTTGTCTAGCGGACCCTACGAGCAGTACTTC
CDR3aa: CASSRLSSGPYEQYF

j_gene: TRBJ1-3
abundance: few
len: 12
v_gene: TRBV30
d_gene: NA
CDR3nt: TGTGCCTGGCGGACAGAGGCAAACACCATATATTTT
CDR3aa: CAWRTEANTIYF

j_gene: TRBJ2-3
abundance: NA
len: 15
v_gene: TRBV7-9
d_gene: TRBD1
CDR3nt: TGTGCCAGCAGCTCATACAGGGGGTCTTCCGATACGCAGTATTTT
CDR3aa: CASSSYRGSSDTQYF

j_gene: TRBJ2-3
abundance: NA
len: 16
v_gene: TRBV9
d_gene: TRBD1
CDR3nt: TGTGCCAGCAGCGTAGAAGGACAGGGGGTCACAGATACGCAGTATTTT
CDR3aa: CASSVEGQGVTDTQYF

j_gene: TRBJ1-2
abundance: NA
len: 17
v_gene: TRBV28
d_gene: TRBD1
CDR3nt: TGTGCCAGCAGTTCCAGGGACAGGAGGTATAGAAACTATGGCTACACCTTC
CDR3aa: CASSSRDRRYRNYGYTF

j_gene: TRBJ2-2
abundance: NA
len: 20
v_gene: TRBV19
d_gene: TRBD2
CDR3nt: TGTGCCAGTAGTAAAACACATAGTATGGGCGGGAGTGCTAGGACCGGGGAGCTGTTTTTT
CDR3aa: CASSKTHSMGGSARTGELFF

j_gene: TRBJ2-1
abundance: NA
len: 13
v_gene: TRBV19
d_gene: NA
CDR3nt: TGTGCCAGTAGTATAGAGGAGGGCAATGAGCAGTTCTTC
CDR3aa: CASSIEEGNEQFF

j_gene: TRBJ2-1
abundance: NA
len: 11
v_gene: TRBV19
d_gene: NA
CDR3nt: TGTGCCAGTAGTATAGCCGGATTCCGGGTCTTC
CDR3aa: CASSIAGFRVF

j_gene: TRBJ1-2
abundance: NA
len: 14
v_gene: TRBV9
d_gene: TRBD1
CDR3nt: TGTGCCAGCAGCCCTCGGGACAGTAACTATGGCTACACCTTC
CDR3aa: CASSPRDSNYGYTF

j_gene: TRBJ1-6
abundance: NA
len: 15
v_gene: TRBV27
d_gene: TRBD1
CDR3nt: TGTGCCAGCAGTTTAAACGGGGCAGGGGGTTCACCCCTCCACTTT
CDR3aa: CASSLNGAGGSPLHF

j_gene: TRBJ2-1
abundance: NA
len: 16
v_gene: TRBV7-8
d_gene: TRBD2
CDR3nt: TGTGCCAGCAGCCTATGGACTAGCGGGAGAGTAAGTGAGCAGTTCTTC
CDR3aa: CASSLWTSGRVSEQFF

j_gene: TRBJ2-2
abundance: NA
len: 17
v_gene: TRBV27
d_gene: TRBD1
CDR3nt: TGTGCCAGCAGTTTATACTCTCAGGACAGGGTCTCCGGGGAGCTGTTTTTT
CDR3aa: CASSLYSQDRVSGELFF

j_gene: TRBJ2-3
abundance: NA
len: 14
v_gene: TRBV18
d_gene: NA
CDR3nt: TGTGCCAGCTCACCACTGCAGGGAATAGATACGCAGTATTTT
CDR3aa: CASSPLQGIDTQYF

j_gene: TRBJ1-4
abundance: NA
len: 14
v_gene: TRBV9
d_gene: NA
CDR3nt: TGTGCCAGCAGCCCGTTCGGGACAACCGAAAAACTGTTTTTT
CDR3aa: CASSPFGTTEKLFF

j_gene: TRBJ2-5
abundance: once
len: 15
v_gene: TRBV11-2
d_gene: TRBD1
CDR3nt: TGTGCCAGCAGCTCAGAGGGACAGGGTGACGAGACCCAGTACTTC
CDR3aa: CASSSEGQGDETQYF

j_gene: TRBJ2-7
abundance: NA
len: 12
v_gene: TRBV30
d_gene: NA
CDR3nt: TGTGCCTGGAGTGCAACAGGGTTCGAGCAGTACTTC
CDR3aa: CAWSATGFEQYF

j_gene: TRBJ1-4
abundance: NA
len: 15
v_gene: TRBV2
d_gene: NA
CDR3nt: TGTGCCAGCAGTCCCTCCGGGGGAACTAATGAAAAACTGTTTTTT
CDR3aa: CASSPSGGTNEKLFF

j_gene: TRBJ1-6
abundance: NA
len: 14
v_gene: TRBV5-6
d_gene: NA
CDR3nt: TGTGCCAGCAGCTTGAGGCAGGCAAATTCACCCCTCCACTTT
CDR3aa: CASSLRQANSPLHF

j_gene: TRBJ2-7
abundance: NA
len: 14
v_gene: TRBV30
d_gene: NA
CDR3nt: TGTGCCTGGAGTGTACCCGGACAGTCCTACGAGCAGTACTTC
CDR3aa: CAWSVPGQSYEQYF

j_gene: TRBJ2-1
abundance: once
len: 17
v_gene: TRBV9
d_gene: TRBD2
CDR3nt: TGTGCCAGCAGCCCACCACAGAATAGCGGGAGGGACAATGAGCAGTTCTTC
CDR3aa: CASSPPQNSGRDNEQFF

j_gene: TRBJ2-7
abundance: NA
len: 12
v_gene: TRBV25-1
d_gene: NA
CDR3nt: TGTGCCAGCAGTGGGTCTCCAGAGGGGCAGTACTTC
CDR3aa: CASSGSPEGQYF

j_gene: TRBJ2-7
abundance: NA
len: 15
v_gene: TRBV19
d_gene: NA
CDR3nt: TGTGCCAGTAGTAGGGGGACTGATATCTCCTACGAGCAGTACTTC
CDR3aa: CASSRGTDISYEQYF